Each of the 14 T cell receptor beta chains below was sequenced from the same sample in a study of blood T cell repertoires in COVID-19. Measured with immunoSEQ multiplex PCR; TCRdb has only the in-frame clones, and not every one. The sample includes 70,000 or so clones, under 90% seen only once; the top ten take approximately 10%. The specimen was peripheral blood. All receptors derive from a man aged 65 to 79 with active or convalescent COVID-19.

The rearrangement uses TRBV15 and TRBJ2-5, with 9 bases lining up with TRBD1. The CDR3 is 18 amino acids. The germline V gene has CDR1 LNHNV and CDR2 YYDKDF (reference sequence). V lost 6 bases, J lost 4 bases, and 18 bases stayed unmatched. CDR3 DNA sequence: TGTGCCACCAGAGCCGGGGGACAGGGTCAGCGAGGAAGAGAGACCCAGTACTTC. This codes for CATRAGGQGQRGRETQYF.

This sequence joins TRBV4-1 and TRBJ1-1, with a weak D call TRBD1 (5 bases). Germline loops: CDR1 MGHRA, CDR2 YSYEKL. This CDR3 region has 18 residues. V was clipped by 0 bases and J by 3 bases, with 20 bases between them. The CDR3 DNA follows: TGCGCCAGCAGCCAAGACCAGGCGGGGGGTCCTAGGCACACTGAAGCTTTCTTT. Translation: CASSQDQAGGPRHTEAFF.

The chain is built from TRBV6-5 and TRBJ2-7; 8 bases map to TRBD1. Per germline, CDR1 MNHEY and CDR2 SVGAGI. V lost 10 bases to trimming and J lost 2 bases; unmatched junction nucleotides: 10. This CDR3 has 14 amino acids. The CDR3 loop is CAILPRTGTYEQYF. Here the CDR3 DNA reads TGTGCCATTCTACCACGGACAGGGACCTACGAGCAGTACTTC.

The chain carries TRBV2 and TRBJ1-2; TRBD1 agrees at 10 bases. Germline CDR1 is SNHLY and CDR2 is FYNNEI. This CDR3 contains 14 residues. V trimming: 10 bases; J trimming: 4 bases; junction bases outside the gene matches: 9. CDR3: CATAIGTGAYGYTF. CDR3 DNA: TGTGCCACAGCTATCGGGACAGGGGCCTATGGCTACACCTTC.

The chain uses TRBV3-1 (or the pseudogene TRBV3-2) and TRBJ1-1; D is possibly TRBD1 (6 bases). The CDR3 has 16 residues. Germline V gene lookup returns CDR1 LGHDT and CDR2 YNNKEL (reference sequence). Trimming removed 5 bases at V and 0 bases at J, with 16 bases between. The CDR3 is CASSVHPGQLNTEAFF. DNA of the CDR3: TGTGCCAGCAGCGTGCACCCTGGACAGCTGAACACTGAAGCTTTCTTT.

J is TRBJ2-7 and V is TRBV28; maybe TRBD1 (6 bases). Trimming cost V 6 bases and J 3 bases, with 12 bases left between them. The CDR3 contains 13 residues. The germline gives CDR1 MDHEN, CDR2 SYDVKM. The DNA of the CDR3 is TGTGCCAGCAGCAAGGGACAAAACTACGAGCAGTACTTC. Its translation is CASSKGQNYEQYF.

The chain combines TRBV11-2 with TRBJ2-4; TRBD2 aligns across 8 bases. CDR3 length: 18 residues. The V gene end was trimmed by 1 base and the J gene end by 0 bases; junction bases not matched to a gene: 8. Germline V lookup: CDR1 SGHAT, CDR2 FQNNGV. In DNA, the CDR3 is TGTGCCAGCAGCTTAGTGCTTCGGCTAGCGGGAGCCAAAAACATTCAGTACTTC. Its protein product is CASSLVLRLAGAKNIQYF. Together with reference TRBV11-2 and TRBJ2-4, the CDR3 gives the full variable domain: EAGVAQSPRYKIIEKRQSVAFWCNPISGHATLYWYQQILGQGPKLLIQFQNNGVVDDSQLPKDRFSAERLKGVDSTLKIQPAKLEDSAVYLCASSLVLRLAGAKNIQYFGAGTRLSVL.

V and J are TRBV7-2 and TRBJ1-5; TRBD1 matches at 10 bases. Germline V CDR1 and CDR2: SGHTA, FQGNSA. Unmatched junction bases numbered 8, after V lost 3 bases and J lost 0 bases. This CDR3 contains 18 residues. CDR3 nucleotide sequence: TGTGCCAGCAGCTTGGGGGGGACAGGGGCTCTTAGCAATCAGCCCCAGCATTTT. Residues: CASSLGGTGALSNQPQHF.

The chain uses TRBV18 and TRBJ2-1; 7 nucleotides align to TRBD1. This CDR3 region has 16 residues. CDR1 and CDR2 from the germline V gene are KGHSH and LQKENI. V trimming: 1 base; J trimming: 1 base; junction bases outside the gene matches: 4. The CDR3 loop is CASSPQWTGSYNEQFF. DNA for the CDR3: TGTGCCAGCTCACCACAATGGACAGGATCCTACAATGAGCAGTTCTTC.

This clone occurred once. The chain uses TRBV4-1 and TRBJ1-2; tentatively, D is TRBD1 (6 bases). Deletions cut 4 bases from V and 8 bases from J, with 14 bases between. Germline V gene sequence: CDR1 MGHRA, CDR2 YSYEKL. The CDR3 is 13 amino acids. In DNA, the CDR3 is TGCGCCAGCAGCCTTCCCAAGGGGGAAGGCTACACCTTC. It translates to CASSLPKGEGYTF.

The rearrangement joins TRBV30 to TRBJ1-1, with 12 nucleotides matching TRBD1. This CDR3 has 13 residues. CDR1 is GTSNPN, CDR2 SVGIG, per germline (reference sequence). Losses at the gene ends were 3 bases for V and 7 bases for J; bases not matched to a gene: 3. The CDR3 here is CAWRGQGAVEAFF. CDR3 DNA: TGTGCCTGGAGGGGACAGGGGGCGGTTGAAGCTTTCTTT. The full variable domain, in which reference TRBV30 and TRBJ1-1 provide the parts outside the CDR3, is SQTIHQWPATLVQPVGSPLSLECTVEGTSNPNLYWYRQAAGRGLQLLFYSVGIGQISSEVPQNLSASRPQDRQFILSSKKLLLSDSGFYLCAWRGQGAVEAFFGQGTRLTVV.

V is TRBV18 and J is TRBJ1-2, with D possibly matching TRBD1 (6 bases). Per the germline V gene, CDR1 is KGHSH and CDR2 is LQKENI. The CDR3 totals 17 residues. V was cut by 3 bases and J by 8 bases, with 25 bases left in between. The CDR3 region has the DNA TGTGCCAGCTCACCTCTGGACAGCATCAGTTCGTTTCGGGGCTACACCTTC. This codes for CASSPLDSISSFRGYTF.

The CDR3 DNA reads as TGTGCCAGCAGCCGTCGGACTAGCGGGAGTATTGAGCAGTTCTTC. Its translation: CASSRRTSGSIEQFF. The chain is built from TRBV3-1 (or the pseudogene TRBV3-2) and TRBJ2-1; 13 bases fit TRBD2. The J segment lost 9 bases and the V segment lost 4 bases, leaving 6 bases of the junction unmatched. The CDR3 length is 15 residues. CDR1 and CDR2 from the germline V gene are LGHDT and YNNKEL (reference sequence).

This chain uses TRBV9 with TRBJ2-7; the D gene is possibly TRBD2 (5 bases). The V end lost 0 bases, the J end lost 0 bases, and 10 bases lay between the germline ends. This CDR3 is 15 amino acids long. Germline CDR1 and CDR2: SGDLS and YYNGEE. The CDR3 region is CASSVGSGPSYEQYF. CDR3 DNA: TGTGCCAGCAGCGTAGGCAGCGGACCCTCCTACGAGCAGTACTTC.